The sequence of this TCR beta chain was determined in a study of cytomegalovirus exposure and HLA in healthy donors. The germline V gene has CDR1 LGHNA and CDR2 YSLEER. The CDR3 runs to 17 residues. Trimming cost V 1 base and J 1 base; bases outside gene matches: 5. The PCR contained 60 Vbeta and 13 Jbeta primers. Repertoires were generated with immunoSEQ multiplex PCR, while TCRdb's copy carries only in-frame clones and drops some. Found here are 99,000 or so clones, about 16% of them singletons; the top ten hold over 0.8%. In this sample, this clone turned up a few times. The source of this sequence is a female donor in good health and CMV-seronegative. Specimen: PBMCs. This rearrangement joins TRBV4-3 to TRBJ2-3; TRBD2 agrees at 10 bases. CDR3 nucleotide sequence: TGCGCCAGCAGCCAAGCCTTTCTAGCGGGAGGCACAGATACGCAGTATTTT. Residues: CASSQAFLAGGTDTQYF.